The 20 T cell receptor beta chains given below trace back to one sample, sequenced in a study of T cell responses to AZD1222 COVID-19 vaccine. TCRdb's copy holds only in-frame clones and misses some; the assay was immunoSEQ multiplex PCR. The table lists 150,000 or so clones, 90% of them singletons. The starting material was peripheral blood, obtained on day 0 of AZD1222 vaccination. These receptors were taken from an adult in good health.

This clone came up a few times. The J gene is TRBJ1-5, the V gene TRBV28; 9 bases match TRBD1. The CDR3 covers 14 residues. V was clipped by 6 bases and J by 7 bases; unmatched bases: 7. The germline V gene has CDR1 MDHEN and CDR2 SYDVKM. Here the CDR3 reads CASRSTGGGQPQHF. The CDR3, as DNA: TGTGCCAGCAGATCAACAGGGGGCGGGCAGCCCCAGCATTTT.

V and J are TRBV12-3 or TRBV12-4 and TRBJ2-7; D assignment may be TRBD1 or TRBD2 (5 bases each). Trimming shortened V by 7 bases and J by 3 bases, and 13 bases separated the two germline ends. The CDR3 is made up of 13 amino acids. CDR3 in DNA: TGTGCCAGCAACCTCGGGACCCACTACGAGCAGTACTTC. It translates to CASNLGTHYEQYF.

This chain uses TRBV18 with TRBJ1-2; TRBD1 matches 8 bases. V lost 1 base, J lost 13 bases, and 5 bases stayed unmatched. The CDR3 runs to 12 residues. Germline V gene sequence: CDR1 KGHSH, CDR2 LQKENI. The CDR3 nucleotides are TGTGCCAGCTCACCACTGGCAGGGGGCCCCACCTTC. It is translated as CASSPLAGGPTF.

V gene TRBV11-1 combines with J gene TRBJ1-6, with 8 positions matching TRBD1. V dropped 4 bases and J dropped 6; count of bases not matched to a gene: 2. This CDR3 spans 14 amino acids. Germline CDR1 reads SGHAT; CDR2 reads FQDESV (reference sequence). The CDR3 DNA reads TGTGCCAGCAGCTCGGACAGGGTTAATTCACCCCTCCACTTT. Encoded protein: CASSSDRVNSPLHF.

This clone has only a few counts. The chain couples TRBV6-2 or TRBV6-3 to TRBJ2-7; D is uncertain. Germline CDR1 is MNHEY and CDR2 is SVGEGT. This CDR3 has 14 residues. Trimming shortened V by 4 bases and J by 0 bases, and 10 bases separated the two germline ends. CDR3 coding DNA: TGTGCCAGCAGTTCGAGGTCGAGCTCCTACGAGCAGTACTTC. This gives the protein CASSSRSSSYEQYF.

This chain joins TRBV7-9 and TRBJ1-6; D is undetermined. The CDR3 sequence is 15 residues long. Germline CDR1 reads SEHNR; CDR2 reads FQNEAQ (reference sequence). Between the trimmed V and J ends, which lost 4 bases and 7 bases, there was a span of 14 bases. CDR3 coding DNA: TGTGCCAGCAGCTCGACACTAAGAGGGAATTCACCCCTCCACTTT. Translating gives CASSSTLRGNSPLHF. Combining the CDR3 with reference TRBV7-9 and TRBJ1-6 gives the whole variable domain DTGVSQNPRHKITKRGQNVTFRCDPISEHNRLYWYRQTLGQGPEFLTYFQNEAQLEKSRLLSDRFSAERPKGSFSTLEIQRTEQGDSAMYLCASSSTLRGNSPLHFGNGTRLTVT.

The chain joins TRBV4-3 to TRBJ2-1; D call uncertain. Trimming removed 0 bases from V and 4 bases from J, with 7 bases in between. Germline CDR1 LGHNA, CDR2 YSLEER. This CDR3 contains 14 residues. The CDR3 reads CASSQDSVYNEQFF. The CDR3 region has the DNA TGCGCCAGCAGCCAAGATTCGGTTTACAATGAGCAGTTCTTC.

The chain couples TRBV28 to TRBJ2-1, with D unclear. Germline assignment: CDR1 MDHEN and CDR2 SYDVKM. CDR3 length: 13 amino acids. V lost 5 bases and J 4 bases, leaving 9 bases between the germline ends. CDR3 sequence: CASSRHGYNEQFF. The CDR3 DNA reads as TGTGCCAGCAGTCGCCACGGGTACAATGAGCAGTTCTTC.

The V and J genes are TRBV14 and TRBJ1-2; D unresolved. V shed 1 base and J shed 8 bases, with 14 bases lying between them. From germline, CDR1 is SGHDN and CDR2 FVKESK. The CDR3 consists of 14 residues. The CDR3 bases are TGTGCCAGCAGCCAAGCCGGCAGAACGACGGGCTACACCTTC. Protein: CASSQAGRTTGYTF.

The chain recombines TRBV7-8 with TRBJ2-1; D remains unclear. Trimming pared 5 bases from V and 7 bases from J, leaving 6 bases between. CDR3 length equals 11 residues. The V gene's germline CDR1 is SGHVS and CDR2 FQNEAQ. CDR3 sequence (DNA): TGTGCCAGCAGCCGCCAGAATGAGCAGTTCTTC. Translated: CASSRQNEQFF.

V gene TRBV7-9 combines with J gene TRBJ1-1; 10 nucleotides align to TRBD1. The junction had 7 bases not matched to a gene; V was cut back by 2 bases and J by 7 bases. There are 15 residues in the CDR3. Germline CDR1 SEHNR, CDR2 FQNEAQ (reference sequence). CDR3 coding DNA: TGTGCCAGCAGCTTAAGACAGGGGGCGTTGGATGAAGCTTTCTTT. Translating gives CASSLRQGALDEAFF.

This chain links TRBV11-2 with TRBJ1-1; 11 bases align to TRBD1. J gave up 9 bases and V 1 base, and 1 base lay outside the gene matches. The germline V gene encodes CDR1 SGHAT and CDR2 FQNNGV. The CDR3 covers 13 residues. The CDR3 DNA follows: TGTGCCAGCAGCTTAGCGGACAGGGGGCAAGCTTTCTTT. As protein: CASSLADRGQAFF.

The rearrangement links TRBV19 to TRBJ2-2, with 7 bases lining up with TRBD2. V lost 7 bases, J lost 2 bases, and 7 bases stayed unmatched. Germline CDR1 LNHDA, CDR2 SQIVND (reference sequence). This CDR3 spans 15 amino acids. CDR3 region: CASTVAGVNTGELFF. CDR3 nucleotide sequence: TGTGCCAGTACGGTGGCGGGGGTTAACACCGGGGAGCTGTTTTTT.

This clone was recorded only once. The CDR3: CASSLQTRNEQFF. The CDR3 DNA is TGTGCCAGCAGCTTACAGACACGTAATGAGCAGTTCTTC. V is TRBV5-4 and J is TRBJ2-1; no firm D call. The CDR3 totals 13 residues. Between the trimmed V and J ends, which lost 2 bases and 7 bases, there was a span of 10 bases. CDR1 is SGHNT and CDR2 is YYREEE in the germline V gene (reference sequence).

The chain has TRBV7-9 and TRBJ1-3; D is uncertain. CDR1 SEHNR and CDR2 FQNEAQ come from the germline V gene (reference sequence). Trimming took off 2 bases at V and 3 bases at J, with 5 bases between the two ends. The CDR3 is 13 residues long. The DNA for the CDR3 is TGTGCCAGCAGCTTAAACGGTGGAAACACCATATATTTT. Translated, it gives CASSLNGGNTIYF.

The chain has TRBV27 and TRBJ2-2; D remains ambiguous. Germline CDR1 and CDR2: MNHEY and SMNVEV (reference sequence). V was cut by 4 bases and J by 6 bases, with 12 bases left in between. This CDR3 has 14 amino acids. This CDR3 is CASSSHLPPGELFF. CDR3 in DNA: TGTGCCAGCAGTTCCCACCTCCCGCCCGGGGAGCTGTTTTTT.

The chain carries TRBV11-3 and TRBJ2-7; 8 positions match TRBD2. This CDR3 has 15 amino acids. Germline CDR1 reads SGHNT; CDR2 reads YENEEA. With 4 bases clipped from V and 1 base from J, the junction kept 6 bases outside the gene matches. CDR3: CASSSGGALSYEQYF. DNA for the CDR3: TGTGCCAGCAGCTCCGGGGGGGCCCTTTCCTACGAGCAGTACTTC.

The chain has TRBV3-1 (or the pseudogene TRBV3-2) and TRBJ2-3, with D perhaps matching TRBD2 (6 bases). This CDR3 comprises 13 residues. Trimming stripped 0 bases from V and 10 bases from J, with 11 bases between. CDR1 is LGHDT and CDR2 is YNNKEL in the germline V gene (reference sequence). CDR3 coding DNA: TGTGCCAGCAGCCAAGAACGCGGGGAAGCGCAGTATTTT. Translation: CASSQERGEAQYF.

This clone was counted once. The rearrangement uses TRBV5-1 and TRBJ1-1; D may be TRBD1 (6 bases). The CDR3 is made up of 15 amino acids. V lost 4 bases and J lost 1, with 14 bases in between. Per germline, CDR1 SGHRS and CDR2 YFSETQ. CDR3 residues: CASSPGVSSNTEAFF. CDR3 DNA sequence: TGCGCCAGCAGCCCAGGGGTTTCTTCGAACACTGAAGCTTTCTTT.

The chain has TRBV3-1 (or the pseudogene TRBV3-2) and TRBJ1-5, with no clear D. Trimming took off 1 base at V and 10 bases at J, with 11 bases between the two ends. CDR1 is LGHDT, CDR2 YNNKEL, per germline (reference sequence). The CDR3 extends over 13 amino acids. CDR3 DNA: TGTGCCAGCAGCCAAGGAACTGAGGATCCCCAGCATTTT. Translating gives CASSQGTEDPQHF.